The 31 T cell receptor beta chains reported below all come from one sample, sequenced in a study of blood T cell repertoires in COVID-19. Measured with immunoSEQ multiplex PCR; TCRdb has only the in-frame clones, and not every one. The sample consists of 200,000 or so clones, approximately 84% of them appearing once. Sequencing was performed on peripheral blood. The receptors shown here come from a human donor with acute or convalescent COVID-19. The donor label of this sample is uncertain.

The CDR3 DNA follows: TGTGCCAGTAGTGTTTCAGGGAAGGGTGAAGCTTTCTTT. Amino acids: CASSVSGKGEAFF. V is TRBV19 and J is TRBJ1-1, with TRBD1 as a possible D gene (5 bases). Germline CDR1 reads LNHDA; CDR2 reads SQIVND (reference sequence). This CDR3 is 13 amino acids long. V was clipped by 5 bases and J by 7 bases, with 14 bases between them.

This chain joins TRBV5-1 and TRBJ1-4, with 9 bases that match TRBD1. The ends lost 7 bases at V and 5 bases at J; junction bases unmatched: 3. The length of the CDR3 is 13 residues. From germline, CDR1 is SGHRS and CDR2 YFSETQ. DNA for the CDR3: TGCGCCAGCGGGACAGGGACGAATGAAAAACTGTTTTTT. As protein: CASGTGTNEKLFF.

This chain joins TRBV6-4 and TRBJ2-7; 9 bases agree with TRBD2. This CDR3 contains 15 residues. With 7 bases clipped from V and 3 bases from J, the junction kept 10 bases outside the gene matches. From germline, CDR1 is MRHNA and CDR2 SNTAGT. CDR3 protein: CASIRPSGIGYEQYF. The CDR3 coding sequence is TGTGCCAGCATCCGACCTAGCGGGATAGGCTACGAGCAGTACTTC.

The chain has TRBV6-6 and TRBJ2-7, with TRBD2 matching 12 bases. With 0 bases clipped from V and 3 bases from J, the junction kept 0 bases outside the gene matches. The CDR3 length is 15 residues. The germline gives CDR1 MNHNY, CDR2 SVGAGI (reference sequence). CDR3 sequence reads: CASSYSTSGSYEQYF. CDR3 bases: TGTGCCAGCAGTTACTCGACTAGCGGGAGCTACGAGCAGTACTTC.

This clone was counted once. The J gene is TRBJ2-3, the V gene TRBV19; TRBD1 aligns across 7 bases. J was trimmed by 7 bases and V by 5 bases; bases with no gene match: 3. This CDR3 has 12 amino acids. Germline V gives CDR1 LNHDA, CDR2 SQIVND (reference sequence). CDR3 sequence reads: CASSPQGNTQYF. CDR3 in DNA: TGTGCCAGTAGTCCACAGGGGAATACGCAGTATTTT.

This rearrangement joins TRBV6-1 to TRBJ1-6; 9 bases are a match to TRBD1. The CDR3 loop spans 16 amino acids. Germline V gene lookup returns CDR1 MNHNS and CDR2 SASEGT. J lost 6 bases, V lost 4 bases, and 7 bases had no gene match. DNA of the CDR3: TGTGCCAGCAGTGGTGCGAGACAGGGGGGTAATTCACCCCTCCACTTT. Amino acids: CASSGARQGGNSPLHF.

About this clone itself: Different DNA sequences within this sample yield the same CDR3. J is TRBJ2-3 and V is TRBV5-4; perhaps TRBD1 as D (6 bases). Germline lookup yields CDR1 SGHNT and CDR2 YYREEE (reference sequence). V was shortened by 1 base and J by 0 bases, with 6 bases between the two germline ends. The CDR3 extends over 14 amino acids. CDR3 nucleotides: TGTGCCAGCAGCTTGCAGGGGAGCACAGATACGCAGTATTTT. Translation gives CASSLQGSTDTQYF.

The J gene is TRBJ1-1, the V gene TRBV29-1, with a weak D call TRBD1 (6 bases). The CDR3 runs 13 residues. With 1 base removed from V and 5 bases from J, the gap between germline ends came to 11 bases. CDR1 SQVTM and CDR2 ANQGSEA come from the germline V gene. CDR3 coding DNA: TGCAGCGTTGAAGGCGGGGGGCGAACTGAAGCTTTCTTT. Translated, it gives CSVEGGGRTEAFF.

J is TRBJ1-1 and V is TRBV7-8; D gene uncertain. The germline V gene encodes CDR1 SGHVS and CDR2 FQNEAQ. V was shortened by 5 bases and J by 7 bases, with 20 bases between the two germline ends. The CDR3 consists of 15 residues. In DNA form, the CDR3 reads TGTGCCAGCAGCCCTTCGCCCCCTGGAGCCGGTGAAGCTTTCTTT. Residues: CASSPSPPGAGEAFF.

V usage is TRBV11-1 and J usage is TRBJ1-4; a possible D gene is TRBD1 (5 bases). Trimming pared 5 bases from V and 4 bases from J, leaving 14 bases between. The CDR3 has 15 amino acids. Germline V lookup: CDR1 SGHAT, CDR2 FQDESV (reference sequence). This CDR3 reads CASSPDDRNNEKLFF. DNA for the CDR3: TGTGCCAGCAGCCCAGACGACAGAAATAATGAAAAACTGTTTTTT.

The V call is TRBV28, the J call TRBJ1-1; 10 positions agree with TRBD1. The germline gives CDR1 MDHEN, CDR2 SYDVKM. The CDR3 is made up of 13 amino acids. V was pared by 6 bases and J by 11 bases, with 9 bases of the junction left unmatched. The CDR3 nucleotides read TGTGCCAGCAGCCCGGCCGGGACAGGGGTGGCTTTCTTT. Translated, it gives CASSPAGTGVAFF.

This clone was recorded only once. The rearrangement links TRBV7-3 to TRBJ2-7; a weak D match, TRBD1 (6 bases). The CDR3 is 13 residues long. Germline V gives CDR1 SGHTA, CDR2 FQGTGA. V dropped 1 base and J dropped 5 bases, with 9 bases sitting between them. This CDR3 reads CASSLNRDHEQYF. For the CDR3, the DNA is TGTGCCAGCAGCTTAAACAGGGACCACGAGCAGTACTTC.

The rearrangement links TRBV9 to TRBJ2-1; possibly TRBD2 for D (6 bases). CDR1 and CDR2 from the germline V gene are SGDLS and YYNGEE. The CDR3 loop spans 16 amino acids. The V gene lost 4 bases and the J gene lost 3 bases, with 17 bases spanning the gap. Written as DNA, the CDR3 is TGTGCCAGCAGCCCCTATGGGGGGTCAGGCTACAATGAGCAGTTCTTC. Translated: CASSPYGGSGYNEQFF.

CDR3 nucleotide sequence: TGTGCCAGAAGCCGAGGACTAGCGAGATCCGGGGAGCTGTTTTTT. Amino acids: CARSRGLARSGELFF. The chain uses TRBV5-3 and TRBJ2-2, with 9 bases fitting TRBD2. TRBV5-3 is filed as an ORF, its function uncertain. This CDR3 region has 15 residues. The V segment lost 4 bases and the J segment 6 bases; nucleotides outside the gene matches: 7.

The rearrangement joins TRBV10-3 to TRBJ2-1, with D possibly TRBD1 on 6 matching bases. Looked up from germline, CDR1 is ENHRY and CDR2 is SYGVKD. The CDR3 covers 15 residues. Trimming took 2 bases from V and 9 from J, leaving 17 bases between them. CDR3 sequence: CAISEQLTGTGEQFF. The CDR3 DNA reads TGTGCCATCAGTGAGCAACTTACAGGGACGGGTGAGCAGTTCTTC.

CDR3 loop: CASSVGLAVNNEQFF. The CDR3 nucleotides are TGTGCCAGCAGCGTAGGGCTAGCGGTAAACAATGAGCAGTTCTTC. This chain uses TRBV9 with TRBJ2-1; TRBD2 matches at 7 bases. V was pared by 0 bases and J by 5 bases, with 5 bases of the junction left unmatched. This CDR3 is 15 amino acids long. Per germline, CDR1 SGDLS and CDR2 YYNGEE.

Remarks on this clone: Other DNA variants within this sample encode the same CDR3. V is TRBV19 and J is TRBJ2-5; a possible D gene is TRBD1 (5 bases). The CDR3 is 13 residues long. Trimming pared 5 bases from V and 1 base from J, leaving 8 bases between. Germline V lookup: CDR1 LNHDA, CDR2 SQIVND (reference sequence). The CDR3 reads CASSDRAQETQYF. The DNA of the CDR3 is TGTGCCAGTAGTGACAGAGCCCAAGAGACCCAGTACTTC.

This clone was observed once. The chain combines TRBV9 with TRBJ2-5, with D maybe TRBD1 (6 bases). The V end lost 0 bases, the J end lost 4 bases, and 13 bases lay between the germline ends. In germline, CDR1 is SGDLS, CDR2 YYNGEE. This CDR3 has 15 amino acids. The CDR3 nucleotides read TGTGCCAGCAGCGTAGCCGGGCAGACAGGAGAGACCCAGTACTTC. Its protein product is CASSVAGQTGETQYF.

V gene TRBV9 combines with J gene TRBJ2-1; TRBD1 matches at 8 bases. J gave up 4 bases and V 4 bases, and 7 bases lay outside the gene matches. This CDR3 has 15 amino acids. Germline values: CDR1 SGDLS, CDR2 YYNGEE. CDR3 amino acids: CASSPTGAPYNEQFF. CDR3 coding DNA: TGTGCCAGCAGCCCGACAGGGGCCCCTTACAATGAGCAGTTCTTC.

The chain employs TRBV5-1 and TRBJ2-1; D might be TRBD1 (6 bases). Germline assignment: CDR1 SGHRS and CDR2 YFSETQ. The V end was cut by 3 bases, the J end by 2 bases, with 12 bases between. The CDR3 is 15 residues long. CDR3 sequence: CASSSTGGTYNEQFF. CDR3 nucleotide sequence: TGCGCCAGCAGCTCGACAGGAGGCACCTACAATGAGCAGTTCTTC.

The CDR3 DNA reads as TGTGCCAGCTCACCGCTTGACAGGGCCTTCTCTGGAAACACCATATATTTT. It is translated as CASSPLDRAFSGNTIYF. The chain combines TRBV18 with TRBJ1-3; 7 bases fit TRBD1. V shed 3 bases and J 0 bases; nucleotides not matched to a gene: 8. The CDR3 runs 17 residues. Germline V gene lookup returns CDR1 KGHSH and CDR2 LQKENI.

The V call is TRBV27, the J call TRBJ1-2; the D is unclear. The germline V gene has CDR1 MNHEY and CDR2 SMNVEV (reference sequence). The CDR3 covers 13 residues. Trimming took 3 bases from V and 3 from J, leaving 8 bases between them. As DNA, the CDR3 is TGTGCCAGCAGTTTGTGGCAGGACTATGGCTACACCTTC. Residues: CASSLWQDYGYTF.

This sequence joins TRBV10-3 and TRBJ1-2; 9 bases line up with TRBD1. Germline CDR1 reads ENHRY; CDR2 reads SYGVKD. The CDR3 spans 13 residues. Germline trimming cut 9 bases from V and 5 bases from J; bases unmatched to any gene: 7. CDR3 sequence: CAIDTGGSYGYTF. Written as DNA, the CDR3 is TGTGCCATAGACACAGGGGGCTCTTATGGCTACACCTTC.

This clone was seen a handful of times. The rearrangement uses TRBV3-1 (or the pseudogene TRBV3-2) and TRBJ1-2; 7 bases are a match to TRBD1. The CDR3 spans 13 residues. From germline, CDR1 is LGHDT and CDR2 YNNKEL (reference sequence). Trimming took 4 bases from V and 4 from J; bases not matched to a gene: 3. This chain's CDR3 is CASSPGQVYGYTF. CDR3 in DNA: TGTGCCAGCAGCCCCGGACAGGTCTATGGCTACACCTTC.

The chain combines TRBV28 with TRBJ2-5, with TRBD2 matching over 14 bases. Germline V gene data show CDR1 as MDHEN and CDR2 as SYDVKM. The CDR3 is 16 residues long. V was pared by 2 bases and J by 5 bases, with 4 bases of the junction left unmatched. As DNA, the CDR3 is TGTGCCAGCAGTTTAGGGACTAGCGGGAGAGGTGAGACCCAGTACTTC. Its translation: CASSLGTSGRGETQYF. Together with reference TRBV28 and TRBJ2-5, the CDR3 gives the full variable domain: DVKVTQSSRYLVKRTGEKVFLECVQDMDHENMFWYRQDPGLGLRLIYFSYDVKMKEKGDIPEGYSVSREKKERFSLILESASTNQTSMYLCASSLGTSGRGETQYFGPGTRLLVL.

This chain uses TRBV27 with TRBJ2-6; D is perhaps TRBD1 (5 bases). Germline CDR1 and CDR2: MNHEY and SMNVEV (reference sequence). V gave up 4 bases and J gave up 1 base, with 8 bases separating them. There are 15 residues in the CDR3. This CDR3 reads CASSYQGSGANVLTF. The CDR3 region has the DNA TGTGCCAGCAGTTATCAGGGATCTGGGGCCAACGTCCTGACTTTC.

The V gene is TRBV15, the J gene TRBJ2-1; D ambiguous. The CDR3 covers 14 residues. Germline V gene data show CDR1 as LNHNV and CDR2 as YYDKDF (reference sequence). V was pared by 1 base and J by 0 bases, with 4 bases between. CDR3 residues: CATSRVSSYNEQFF. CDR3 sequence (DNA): TGTGCCACCAGCAGAGTTAGCTCCTACAATGAGCAGTTCTTC. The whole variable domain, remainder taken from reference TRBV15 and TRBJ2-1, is DAMVIQNPRYQVTQFGKPVTLSCSQTLNHNVMYWYQQKSSQAPKLLFHYYDKDFNNEADTPDNFQSRRPNTSFCFLDIRSPGLGDTAMYLCATSRVSSYNEQFFGPGTRLTVL.

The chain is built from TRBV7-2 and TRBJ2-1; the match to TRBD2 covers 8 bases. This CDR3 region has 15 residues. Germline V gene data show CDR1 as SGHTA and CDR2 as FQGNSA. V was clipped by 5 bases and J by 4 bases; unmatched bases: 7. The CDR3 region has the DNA TGTGCCAGCAGCCCAGGACAGCGGGAGTACAATGAGCAGTTCTTC. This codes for CASSPGQREYNEQFF.

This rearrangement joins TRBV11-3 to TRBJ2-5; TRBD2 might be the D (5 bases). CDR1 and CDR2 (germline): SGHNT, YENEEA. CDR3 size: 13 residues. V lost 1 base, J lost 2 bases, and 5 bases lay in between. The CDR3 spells CASSLGTQETQYF. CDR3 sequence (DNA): TGTGCCAGCAGCTTAGGGACTCAAGAGACCCAGTACTTC.

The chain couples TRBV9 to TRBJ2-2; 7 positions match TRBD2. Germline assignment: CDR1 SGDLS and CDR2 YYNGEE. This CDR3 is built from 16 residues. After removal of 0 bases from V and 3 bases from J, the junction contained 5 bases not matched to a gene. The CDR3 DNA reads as TGTGCCAGCAGCGTAGCTACTGGGAGGGACACCGGGGAGCTGTTTTTT. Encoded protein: CASSVATGRDTGELFF.

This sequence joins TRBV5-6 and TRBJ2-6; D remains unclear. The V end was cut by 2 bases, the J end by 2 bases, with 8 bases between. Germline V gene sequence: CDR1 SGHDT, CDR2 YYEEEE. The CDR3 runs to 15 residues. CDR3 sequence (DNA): TGTGCCAGCAGCTTACGGGTAACTGGGGCCAACGTCCTGACTTTC. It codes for CASSLRVTGANVLTF.